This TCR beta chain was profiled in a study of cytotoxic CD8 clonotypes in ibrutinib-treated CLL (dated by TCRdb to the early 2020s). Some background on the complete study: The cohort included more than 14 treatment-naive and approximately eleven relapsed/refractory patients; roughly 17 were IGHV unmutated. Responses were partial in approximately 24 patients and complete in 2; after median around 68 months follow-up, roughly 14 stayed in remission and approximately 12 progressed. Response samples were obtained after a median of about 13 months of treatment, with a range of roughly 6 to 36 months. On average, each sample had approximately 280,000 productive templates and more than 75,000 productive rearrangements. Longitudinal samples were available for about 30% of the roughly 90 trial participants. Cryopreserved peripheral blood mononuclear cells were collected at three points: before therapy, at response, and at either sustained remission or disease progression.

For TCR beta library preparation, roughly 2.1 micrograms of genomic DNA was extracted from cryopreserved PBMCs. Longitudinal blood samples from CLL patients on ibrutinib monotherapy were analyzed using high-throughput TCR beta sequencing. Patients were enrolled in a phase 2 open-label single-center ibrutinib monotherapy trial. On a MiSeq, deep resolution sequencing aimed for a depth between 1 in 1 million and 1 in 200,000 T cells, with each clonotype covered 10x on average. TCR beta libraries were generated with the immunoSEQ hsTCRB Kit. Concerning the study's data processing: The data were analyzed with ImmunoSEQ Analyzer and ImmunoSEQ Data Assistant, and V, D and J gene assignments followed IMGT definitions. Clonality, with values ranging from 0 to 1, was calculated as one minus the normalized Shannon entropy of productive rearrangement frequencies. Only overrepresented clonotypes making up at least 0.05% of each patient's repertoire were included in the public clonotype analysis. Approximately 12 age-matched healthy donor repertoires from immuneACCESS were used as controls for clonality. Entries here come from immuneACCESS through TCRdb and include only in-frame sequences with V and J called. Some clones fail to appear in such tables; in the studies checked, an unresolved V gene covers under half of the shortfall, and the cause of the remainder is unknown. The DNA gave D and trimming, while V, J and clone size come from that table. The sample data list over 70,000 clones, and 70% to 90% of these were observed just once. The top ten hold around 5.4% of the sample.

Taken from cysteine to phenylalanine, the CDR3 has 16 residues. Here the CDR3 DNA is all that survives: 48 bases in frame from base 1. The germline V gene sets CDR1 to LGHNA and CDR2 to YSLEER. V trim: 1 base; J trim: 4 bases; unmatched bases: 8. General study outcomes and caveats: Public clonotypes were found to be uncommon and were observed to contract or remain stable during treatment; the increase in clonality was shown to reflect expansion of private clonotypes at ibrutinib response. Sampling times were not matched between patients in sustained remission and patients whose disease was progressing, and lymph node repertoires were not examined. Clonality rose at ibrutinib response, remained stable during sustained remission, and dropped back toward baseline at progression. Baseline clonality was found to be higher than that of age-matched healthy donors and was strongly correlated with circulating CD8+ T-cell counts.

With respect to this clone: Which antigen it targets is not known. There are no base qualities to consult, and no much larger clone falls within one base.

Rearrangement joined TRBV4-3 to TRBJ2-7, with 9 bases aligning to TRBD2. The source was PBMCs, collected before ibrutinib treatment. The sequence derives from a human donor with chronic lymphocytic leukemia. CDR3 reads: CASSQAIAGEVYEQYF. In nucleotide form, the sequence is TGCGCCAGCAGCCAAGCAATAGCGGGAGAGGTATACGAGCAGTACTTC.